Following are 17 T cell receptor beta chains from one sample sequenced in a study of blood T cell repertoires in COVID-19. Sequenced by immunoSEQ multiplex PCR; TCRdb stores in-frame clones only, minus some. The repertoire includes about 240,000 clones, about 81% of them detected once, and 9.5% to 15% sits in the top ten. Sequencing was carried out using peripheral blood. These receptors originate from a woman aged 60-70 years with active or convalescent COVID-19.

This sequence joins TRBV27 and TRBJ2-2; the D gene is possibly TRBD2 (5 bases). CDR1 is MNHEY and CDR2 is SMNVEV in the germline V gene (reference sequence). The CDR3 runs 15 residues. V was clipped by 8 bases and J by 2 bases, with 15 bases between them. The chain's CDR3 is CASQRETTNTGELFF. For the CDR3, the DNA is TGTGCCAGCCAGAGGGAGACTACCAACACCGGGGAGCTGTTTTTT.

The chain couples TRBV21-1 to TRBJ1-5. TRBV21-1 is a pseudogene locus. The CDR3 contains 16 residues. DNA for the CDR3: TGTGCCAGCAGCGCGGGGGGACTGGGGGCTTGGCAGCCCCAGCATTTT. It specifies CASSAGGLGAWQPQHF.

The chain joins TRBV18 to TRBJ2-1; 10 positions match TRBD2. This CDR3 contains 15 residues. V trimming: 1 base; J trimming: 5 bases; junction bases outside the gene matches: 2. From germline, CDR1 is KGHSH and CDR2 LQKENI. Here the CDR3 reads CASSPRTSGNNEQFF. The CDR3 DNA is TGTGCCAGCTCACCACGGACTAGCGGAAACAATGAGCAGTTCTTC.

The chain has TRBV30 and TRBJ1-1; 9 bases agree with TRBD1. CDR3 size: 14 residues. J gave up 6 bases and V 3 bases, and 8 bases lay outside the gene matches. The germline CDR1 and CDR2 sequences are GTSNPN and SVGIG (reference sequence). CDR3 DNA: TGTGCCTGGAGCGAAGGGACAGGGAAGGCTGAAGCTTTCTTT. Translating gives CAWSEGTGKAEAFF.

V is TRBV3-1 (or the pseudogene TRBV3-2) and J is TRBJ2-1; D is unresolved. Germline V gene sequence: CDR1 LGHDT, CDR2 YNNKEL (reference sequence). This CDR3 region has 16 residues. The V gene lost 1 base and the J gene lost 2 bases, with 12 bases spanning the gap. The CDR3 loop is CASSQGSLPPYNEQFF. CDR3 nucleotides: TGTGCCAGCAGCCAAGGTAGTCTGCCACCCTACAATGAGCAGTTCTTC.

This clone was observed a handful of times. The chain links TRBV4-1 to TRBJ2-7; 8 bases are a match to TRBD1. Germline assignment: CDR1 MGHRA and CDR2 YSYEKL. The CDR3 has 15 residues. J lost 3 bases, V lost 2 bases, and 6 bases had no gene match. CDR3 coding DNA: TGCGCCAGCAGCCAACCCCGGACAGGGTACTACGAGCAGTACTTC. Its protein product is CASSQPRTGYYEQYF.

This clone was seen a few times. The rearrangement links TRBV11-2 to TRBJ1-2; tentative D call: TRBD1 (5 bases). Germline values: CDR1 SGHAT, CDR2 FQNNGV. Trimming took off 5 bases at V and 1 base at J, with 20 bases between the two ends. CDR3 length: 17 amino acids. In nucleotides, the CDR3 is TGTGCCAGCAGCCCCTCTCTCGGACAAGCGCTTAACTATGGCTACACCTTC. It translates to CASSPSLGQALNYGYTF. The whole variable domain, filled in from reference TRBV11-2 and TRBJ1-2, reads EAGVAQSPRYKIIEKRQSVAFWCNPISGHATLYWYQQILGQGPKLLIQFQNNGVVDDSQLPKDRFSAERLKGVDSTLKIQPAKLEDSAVYLCASSPSLGQALNYGYTFGSGTRLTVV.

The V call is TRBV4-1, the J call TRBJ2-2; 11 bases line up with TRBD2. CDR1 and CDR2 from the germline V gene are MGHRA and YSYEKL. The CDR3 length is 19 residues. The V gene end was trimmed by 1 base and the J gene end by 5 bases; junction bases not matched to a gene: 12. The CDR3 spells CASSQGDSRLAGSTGELFF. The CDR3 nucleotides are TGCGCCAGCAGCCAAGGGGACAGCCGACTAGCGGGATCTACCGGGGAGCTGTTTTTT.

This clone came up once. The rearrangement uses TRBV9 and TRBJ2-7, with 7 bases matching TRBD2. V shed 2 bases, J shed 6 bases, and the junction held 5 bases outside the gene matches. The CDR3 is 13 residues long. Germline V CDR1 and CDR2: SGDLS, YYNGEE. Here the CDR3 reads CASSVEGRGEQYF. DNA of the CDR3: TGTGCCAGCAGCGTGGAGGGGAGGGGCGAGCAGTACTTC.

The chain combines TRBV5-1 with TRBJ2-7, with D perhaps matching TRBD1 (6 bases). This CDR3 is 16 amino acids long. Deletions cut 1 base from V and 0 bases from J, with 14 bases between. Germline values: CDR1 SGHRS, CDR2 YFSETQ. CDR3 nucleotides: TGCGCCAGCAGCTTGAGGGCACAGGGTGGCTCCTACGAGCAGTACTTC. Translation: CASSLRAQGGSYEQYF. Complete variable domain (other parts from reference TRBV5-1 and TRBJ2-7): KAGVTQTPRYLIKTRGQQVTLSCSPISGHRSVSWYQQTPGQGLQFLFEYFSETQRNKGNFPGRFSGRQFSNSRSEMNVSTLELGDSALYLCASSLRAQGGSYEQYFGPGTRLTVT.

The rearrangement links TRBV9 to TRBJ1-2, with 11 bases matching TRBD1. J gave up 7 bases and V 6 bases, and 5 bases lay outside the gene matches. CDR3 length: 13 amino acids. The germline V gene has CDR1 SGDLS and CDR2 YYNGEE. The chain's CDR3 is CASTYGTGGGYTF. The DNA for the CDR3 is TGTGCCAGCACCTACGGGACAGGGGGTGGCTACACCTTC.

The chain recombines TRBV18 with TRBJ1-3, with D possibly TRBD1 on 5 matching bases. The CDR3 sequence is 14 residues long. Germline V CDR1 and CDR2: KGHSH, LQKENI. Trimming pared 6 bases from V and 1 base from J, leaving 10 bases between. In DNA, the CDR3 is TGTGCCAGCTCGGTCGACAGTTCTGGAAACACCATATATTTT. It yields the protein CASSVDSSGNTIYF.

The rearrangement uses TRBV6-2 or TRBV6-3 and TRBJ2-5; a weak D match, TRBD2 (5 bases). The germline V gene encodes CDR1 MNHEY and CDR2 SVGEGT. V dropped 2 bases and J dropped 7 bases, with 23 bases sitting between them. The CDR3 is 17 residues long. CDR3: CASSYVSDSPNRGTQYF. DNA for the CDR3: TGTGCCAGCAGTTACGTGTCGGACTCACCTAACCGAGGGACCCAGTACTTC.

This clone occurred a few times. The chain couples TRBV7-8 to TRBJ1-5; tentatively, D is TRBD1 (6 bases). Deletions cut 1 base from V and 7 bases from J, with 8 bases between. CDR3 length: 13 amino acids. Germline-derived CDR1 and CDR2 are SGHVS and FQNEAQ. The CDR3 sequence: CASSLEGQQPQHF. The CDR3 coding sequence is TGTGCCAGCAGCTTAGAGGGACAACAGCCCCAGCATTTT.

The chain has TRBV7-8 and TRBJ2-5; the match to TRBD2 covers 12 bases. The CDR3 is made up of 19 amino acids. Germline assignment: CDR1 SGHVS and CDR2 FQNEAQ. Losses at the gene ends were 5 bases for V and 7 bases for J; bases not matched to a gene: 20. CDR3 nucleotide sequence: TGTGCCAGCAGCAAATCTATTTGGACTAGCGGGGAGAGACCCATGACCCAGTACTTC. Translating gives CASSKSIWTSGERPMTQYF.

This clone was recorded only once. CDR3 coding DNA: TGTGCCAGTAGTATTCAGAGGAATCAGCCCCAGCATTTT. Translating it yields CASSIQRNQPQHF. V usage is TRBV19 and J usage is TRBJ1-5; no clear D. Germline CDR1 LNHDA, CDR2 SQIVND (reference sequence). The CDR3 runs 13 residues. V was pared by 3 bases and J by 4 bases, with 7 bases between.

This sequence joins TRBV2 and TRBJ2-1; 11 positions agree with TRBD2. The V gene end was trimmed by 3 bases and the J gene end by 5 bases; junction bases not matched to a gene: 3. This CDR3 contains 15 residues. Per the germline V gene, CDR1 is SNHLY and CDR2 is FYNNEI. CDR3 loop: CASSEGTSGHNEQFF. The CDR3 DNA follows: TGTGCCAGCAGTGAGGGGACTAGCGGTCACAATGAGCAGTTCTTC.